This T cell receptor (beta chain) was captured in a study of response to subunit inactivated influenza vaccine. Findings and caveats of the study: With each seasonal influenza vaccination, the authors suggested, few new T cells are recruited.

TCRdb re-called the RT-PCR reads with MiXCR, one entry per CDR3 protein. Among about 520,000 distinct CDR3 sequences listed, 25% were seen once. This CDR3 is built from 18 residues. With regard to this clonotype: Its antigen is unidentified.

V and J are TRBV12-3 or TRBV12-4 and TRBJ2-2, with 8 positions matching TRBD2. Source: CD4+ T cells sorted from PBMCs, taken about 5 days after vaccination. This clonotype was sampled from a man aged 45-65 years who received an inactivated influenza vaccine. As DNA, the CDR3 is TGTGCTACAGCAGCAACCCTCGGGAGCGGGGGCCTCCCCGGGGAGCTGTTTTTT. As protein: CATAATLGSGGLPGELFF.